The clone carrying this TCR beta chain turned up a few times. The antigen remains unidentified. The data belong to a study of beta chain features in type 1 diabetes. The study reverse transcribed the entire isolated RNA, so it sequenced expressed TCRB transcripts. Assay: immunoSEQ multiplex PCR; the TCRdb copy retains only in-frame clones and omits some. The sample has under 300,000 clones; 27% are singletons. Study-level results: Sequencing used cDNA, and cells with high TCR expression could therefore be over-represented. Possible PCR preference for shorter templates applied equally to patients and controls.

Sampling consisted of one heparinised blood draw per donor, averaging roughly 100 mL. V lost 5 bases to trimming and J lost 9 bases, with 8 bases between them. Germline CDR1 LNHDA, CDR2 SQIVND (reference sequence). The CDR3 spans 12 residues. This clonotype was obtained from a man aged 30 to 45 in good health. The J gene is TRBJ1-6, the V gene TRBV19, with D hard to call. Sequencing input: central memory CD4+ T cells from blood. CDR3 bases: TGTGCCAGTAGTTCTGGGTTTTCACCCCTCCACTTT. Its translation: CASSSGFSPLHF.